This TCR beta chain came from a study of blood T cell repertoires in COVID-19. Across the study: The samples span acute and convalescent COVID-19 from the United States, Italy and Spain. PBMCs, B-cell-depleted T cells, or T cells were the source of the cDNA or gDNA that made up the material.

Seattle's enrolled individuals joined amid active infection and were then monitored longitudinally. This clone was observed once. Original handling: Amplified reference gene primers provided the basis for estimating nucleated cell counts. Sequencing used immunoSEQ multiplex PCR; TCRdb keeps in-frame clones, though not all of them. V, J and clone size are those of that table, while D and trimming were read from the DNA. This table has about 500,000 clones, roughly 91% appearing once. This CDR3 contains 13 residues. J was trimmed by 15 bases and V by 1 base; bases with no gene match: 8. From germline, CDR1 is SGHRS and CDR2 YFSETQ.

Sequencing used peripheral blood. This receptor was identified in a woman in her forties or fifties with COVID-19, enrolled during active disease. V usage is TRBV5-1 and J usage is TRBJ1-4, with 8 bases fitting TRBD1. Here the CDR3 DNA reads TGCGCCAGCAGCTTGCAGGGGGCCGGAGATTTGTTTTTT. Its translation: CASSLQGAGDLFF.